This T cell receptor beta chain was captured by sequencing in a study of shared clonotypes between healthy human individuals. Germline-derived CDR1 and CDR2 are MNHEY and SMNVEV (reference sequence). With 5 bases removed from V and 1 base from J, the gap between germline ends came to 11 bases. The CDR3 covers 14 residues. Only in-frame clones appear in the TCRdb table, and some are missing; sequencing was by immunoSEQ multiplex PCR. The sample has around 2.1 million clones, roughly 95% seen once. The clonotype was recovered from a man aged 18 to 30 in good health. The chain joins TRBV27 to TRBJ1-1, with D possibly being TRBD1 (6 bases). Sequencing was done on a sample of naive CD4+ T cells sorted from blood. Subset: CD45RA+ positively selected. The CDR3 reads CASSHRQENTEAFF. The CDR3 bases are TGTGCCAGCAGTCATCGACAGGAGAACACTGAAGCTTTCTTT.